The 24 T cell receptor beta chains given below trace back to one sample, sequenced in a study of preoperative IRX-2 immunotherapy in early breast cancer. Sequenced by immunoSEQ multiplex PCR; TCRdb stores in-frame clones only, minus some. The sample contains more than 20,000 clones, about 83% of which appear only once. Treatment defined: preoperative locoregional IRX-2 cytokine immunotherapy. Sample: lymph node tissue, taken before IRX-2 immunotherapy. The source is a human donor with breast cancer.

The rearrangement joins TRBV23-1 to TRBJ1-1, with D unresolved. TRBV23-1 is flagged as an ORF with uncertain function. CDR3 length: 13 amino acids. Trimming cost V 6 bases and J 0 bases, with 8 bases left between them. CDR3 coding DNA: TGCGCCAGCAGCTTTGGAATGAACACTGAAGCTTTCTTT. This translates into CASSFGMNTEAFF.

The V gene is TRBV6-8, the J gene TRBJ1-4, with D unclear. CDR1 is MNHGY and CDR2 is SAAAGT in the germline V gene. The CDR3 has 13 amino acids. The ends were cut back, 4 bases at V and 8 bases at J, with 11 bases in the middle. The CDR3 spells CASSSGRGEKLFF. CDR3 in DNA: TGTGCCAGCAGTTCCGGCAGAGGGGAAAAACTGTTTTTT.

The genes are TRBV7-6 and TRBJ1-3; tentative D call: TRBD1 (5 bases). V dropped 6 bases and J dropped 0 bases, with 15 bases sitting between them. Germline V lookup: CDR1 SGHVS, CDR2 FNYEAQ. The CDR3 runs 16 residues. The CDR3 DNA reads TGTGCCAGCAGTTACAAACAGGATAACTCTGGAAACACCATATATTTT. Its translation is CASSYKQDNSGNTIYF. Full variable domain (outside the CDR3, taken from reference TRBV7-6 and TRBJ1-3): GAGVSQSPRYKVTKRGQDVALRCDPISGHVSLYWYRQALGQGPEFLTYFNYEAQQDKSGLPNDRFSAERPEGSISTLTIQRTEQRDSAMYRCASSYKQDNSGNTIYFGEGSWLTVV.

This clone showed up just a few times. This chain joins TRBV14 and TRBJ2-7, with no clear D. The V gene lost 2 bases and the J gene lost 3 bases, with 2 bases spanning the gap. The CDR3 totals 11 residues. Per germline, CDR1 SGHDN and CDR2 FVKESK. Written as DNA, the CDR3 is TGTGCCAGCAGCCAATTCTACGAGCAGTACTTC. Amino acid sequence: CASSQFYEQYF. The variable domain in full, with the rest retrieved from reference TRBV14 and TRBJ2-7, is EAGVTQFPSHSVIEKGQTVTLRCDPISGHDNLYWYRRVMGKEIKFLLHFVKESKQDESGMPNNRFLAERTGGTYSTLKVQPAELEDSGVYFCASSQFYEQYFGPGTRLTVT.

Only one count was recorded for this clone. The gene calls are TRBV19 and TRBJ2-5; 10 bases agree with TRBD1. The trim removed 5 bases at V and 5 bases at J, leaving 5 bases unmatched. The CDR3 consists of 14 residues. Germline V gene data show CDR1 as LNHDA and CDR2 as SQIVND (reference sequence). The DNA of the CDR3 is TGTGCCAGTAGTCCCGGGACAGGGGTGGAGACCCAGTACTTC. This translates into CASSPGTGVETQYF.

This chain connects TRBV5-1 to TRBJ2-1; TRBD2 aligns across 9 bases. The CDR3 runs to 15 residues. Trimming cost V 4 bases and J 3 bases; bases outside gene matches: 5. The germline CDR1 and CDR2 sequences are SGHRS and YFSETQ. CDR3 protein: CASSGNSGGYNEQFF. In nucleotides, the CDR3 is TGCGCCAGCAGCGGAAATAGCGGGGGCTACAATGAGCAGTTCTTC.

A few counts support this clone. The chain is built from TRBV14 and TRBJ2-7; D ambiguous. Germline V gives CDR1 SGHDN, CDR2 FVKESK. The length of the CDR3 is 12 residues. With 3 bases removed from V and 2 bases from J, the gap between germline ends came to 5 bases. This CDR3 is CASSHTPYEQYF. The CDR3 DNA reads as TGTGCCAGCAGCCATACCCCCTACGAGCAGTACTTC.

This chain connects TRBV18 to TRBJ2-4; no clear D gene. This CDR3 is built from 15 residues. V was trimmed by 3 bases and J by 1 base, leaving 10 bases between them. Per germline, CDR1 KGHSH and CDR2 LQKENI. The CDR3: CASSPGDRAKNIQYF. CDR3 DNA: TGTGCCAGCTCACCCGGAGATAGGGCCAAAAACATTCAGTACTTC.

Only a few counts were recorded for this clone. The chain links TRBV11-3 to TRBJ1-5; 10 nucleotides align to TRBD1. CDR3 length: 14 residues. The V gene end was trimmed by 3 bases and the J gene end by 6 bases; junction bases not matched to a gene: 2. Germline CDR1 is SGHNT and CDR2 is YENEEA. CDR3 amino acids: CASSLTGGPQPQHF. The CDR3, as DNA: TGTGCCAGCAGCTTGACAGGGGGCCCTCAGCCCCAGCATTTT.

The chain employs TRBV6-8 and TRBJ2-6; 7 bases match TRBD1. V dropped 4 bases and J dropped 2; count of bases not matched to a gene: 17. This CDR3 comprises 20 residues. The V gene's germline CDR1 is MNHGY and CDR2 SAAAGT. Here the CDR3 reads CASSFDLPARGLAGANVLTF. CDR3 nucleotide sequence: TGTGCCAGCAGTTTCGACCTCCCTGCCAGGGGGTTGGCTGGGGCCAACGTCCTGACTTTC.

The chain is built from TRBV7-6 and TRBJ2-1; 10 bases match TRBD1. Per the germline V gene, CDR1 is SGHVS and CDR2 is FNYEAQ. This CDR3 is 15 amino acids long. V lost 2 bases and J lost 10; bases outside the gene matches: 8. The CDR3 region has the DNA TGTGCCAGCAGCTTATATGGGACAGGGGCGCGGGAGCAGTTCTTC. Protein product: CASSLYGTGAREQFF.

This sequence joins TRBV10-3 and TRBJ1-2; TRBD1 might be the D (5 bases). Germline CDR1 and CDR2: ENHRY and SYGVKD. The CDR3 extends over 14 amino acids. V gave up 0 bases and J gave up 4 bases, with 9 bases separating them. In DNA form, the CDR3 reads TGTGCCATCAGTGAGTCGAGGGGATCCTATGGCTACACCTTC. Translated: CAISESRGSYGYTF.

The J gene is TRBJ1-3, the V gene TRBV7-2; D may be TRBD1 (6 bases). Trimming pared 1 base from V and 4 bases from J, leaving 14 bases between. CDR1 SGHTA and CDR2 FQGNSA come from the germline V gene. The CDR3 extends over 16 amino acids. The CDR3 bases are TGTGCCAGCAGCTTAGGTTCGGGACATCTCGGAAACACCATATATTTT. It encodes CASSLGSGHLGNTIYF.

This clone has just one count. The chain carries TRBV7-1 and TRBJ1-6, with TRBD1 matching 8 bases. TRBV7-1 is assigned to the ORF class and has an uncertain function. After removal of 4 bases from V and 10 bases from J, the junction contained 12 bases not matched to a gene. The CDR3 covers 16 residues. CDR3 in amino acids: CASSLGRTGRGSPLHF. The CDR3, as DNA: TGTGCCAGCAGCTTGGGACGGACAGGGAGGGGATCACCCCTCCACTTT.

The rearrangement links TRBV5-1 to TRBJ1-1; 7 bases line up with TRBD1. The CDR3 covers 15 residues. The germline CDR1 and CDR2 sequences are SGHRS and YFSETQ. The V segment lost 0 bases and the J segment 3 bases; nucleotides outside the gene matches: 5. CDR3 residues: CASSLGGGLDTEAFF. DNA for the CDR3: TGCGCCAGCAGCTTGGGAGGGGGCCTGGACACTGAAGCTTTCTTT. Filled out from reference TRBV5-1 and TRBJ1-1, the complete variable domain reads KAGVTQTPRYLIKTRGQQVTLSCSPISGHRSVSWYQQTPGQGLQFLFEYFSETQRNKGNFPGRFSGRQFSNSRSEMNVSTLELGDSALYLCASSLGGGLDTEAFFGQGTRLTVV.

The chain links TRBV6-7 to TRBJ2-7; the D is unclear. TRBV6-7 is an open reading frame whose function is uncertain. The CDR3 spans 11 residues. Trimming left V 1 base short and J 4 bases short, with 2 bases between. CDR3 residues: CASSYLYEQYF. In DNA form, the CDR3 reads TGTGCCAGCAGTTACTTGTACGAGCAGTACTTC.

Concerning this clone itself: The junction departs from the called germline gene at one end, perhaps through a read error. In DNA form, the CDR3 reads TGTGCCAGCAGCCTAGAGACAGTGAACACTGAAGCTTTCTTT. Encoded protein: CASSLETVNTEAFF. The V gene is TRBV11-3, the J gene TRBJ1-1; maybe TRBD1 (5 bases). The germline V gene encodes CDR1 SGHNT and CDR2 YENEEA. The CDR3 is 14 amino acids.

The sample holds a few counts of this clone. The chain couples TRBV11-3 to TRBJ1-3; D remains ambiguous. The V gene's germline CDR1 is SGHNT and CDR2 YENEEA. The CDR3 is made up of 15 amino acids. V lost 1 base and J lost 4, with 11 bases in between. CDR3 sequence (DNA): TGTGCCAGCAGCTTAGTAGAATTGACGGGAAACACCATATATTTT. Its protein is CASSLVELTGNTIYF.

This clone was counted a few times. The chain recombines TRBV6-8 with TRBJ2-2; 7 bases line up with TRBD1. The CDR3 is 16 amino acids. The germline V gene has CDR1 MNHGY and CDR2 SAAAGT. Trimming at V came to 4 bases and at J to 0 bases, leaving 5 bases not matched to a gene. DNA for the CDR3: TGTGCCAGCAGTTTTACGACAGGGACGAACACCGGGGAGCTGTTTTTT. Protein product: CASSFTTGTNTGELFF.

The chain carries TRBV28 and TRBJ2-3, with TRBD1 matching over 7 bases. There are 17 residues in the CDR3. The germline gives CDR1 MDHEN, CDR2 SYDVKM. Germline trimming cut 2 bases from V and 0 bases from J; bases unmatched to any gene: 8. The CDR3 reads CASSLPRQGLSTDTQYF. The CDR3 DNA reads TGTGCCAGCAGTTTACCCCGACAGGGCCTTAGCACAGATACGCAGTATTTT.

The V gene is TRBV6-8, the J gene TRBJ2-2, with D perhaps being TRBD1 or TRBD2 (6 bases each). Germline assignment: CDR1 MNHGY and CDR2 SAAAGT. The CDR3 has 15 residues. V was cut by 5 bases and J by 4 bases, with 14 bases left in between. The CDR3 loop is CASSVTGASTGELFF. DNA for the CDR3: TGTGCCAGCAGTGTAACGGGGGCCTCCACCGGGGAGCTGTTTTTT.

This chain connects TRBV6-8 to TRBJ1-3, with 7 bases aligning to TRBD1. The trim removed 6 bases at V and 8 bases at J, leaving 10 bases unmatched. Germline CDR1 MNHGY, CDR2 SAAAGT. The CDR3 loop spans 14 amino acids. In DNA form, the CDR3 reads TGTGCCAGCAGGGTCGACAGGGCTGTAGACACCATATATTTT. Translating it yields CASRVDRAVDTIYF.

The chain joins TRBV28 to TRBJ1-2; perhaps TRBD1 as D (6 bases). Germline V lookup: CDR1 MDHEN, CDR2 SYDVKM. CDR3 length: 15 residues. V was cut by 6 bases and J by 3 bases, with 17 bases left in between. The CDR3 protein is CASRELGAGDYGYTF. The CDR3 DNA sequence: TGTGCCAGCAGGGAATTGGGGGCGGGGGACTATGGCTACACCTTC.

This rearrangement joins TRBV18 to TRBJ2-1; D gene ambiguous. The CDR3 consists of 16 residues. The V end lost 4 bases, the J end lost 3 bases, and 16 bases lay between the germline ends. Germline V gene data show CDR1 as KGHSH and CDR2 as LQKENI. CDR3 residues: CASSLVTRSVYNEQFF. The CDR3 nucleotides read TGTGCCAGCTCACTAGTTACCCGGTCGGTCTACAATGAGCAGTTCTTC.